The 12 T cell receptor beta chains below were found in one sample sequenced in a study of blood T cell repertoires in COVID-19. Assay used: immunoSEQ multiplex PCR; TCRdb lists only in-frame clones, some missing. The table records fewer than 200,000 clones, about 85% of them present only once. Sequences were obtained from peripheral blood. The receptor source for this set is a man in his sixties with acute or convalescent COVID-19.

This chain uses TRBV29-1 with TRBJ2-7, with 8 bases matching TRBD2. This CDR3 has 14 amino acids. V trimming: 7 bases; J trimming: 2 bases; junction bases outside the gene matches: 10. Per germline, CDR1 SQVTM and CDR2 ANQGSEA. CDR3 nucleotide sequence: TGCAGCGCCGAGGGGACTAGAGGGACCTACGAGCAGTACTTC. This codes for CSAEGTRGTYEQYF.

The V gene is TRBV27, the J gene TRBJ1-2, with 11 bases identical to TRBD1. The trim removed 6 bases at V and 6 bases at J, leaving 6 bases unmatched. CDR3 length equals 14 residues. Germline V gene lookup returns CDR1 MNHEY and CDR2 SMNVEV (reference sequence). In DNA, the CDR3 is TGTGCCAGCAGCCATGGACAGGGGGCGGATGGCTACACCTTC. It codes for CASSHGQGADGYTF.

The V and J genes are TRBV3-1 (or the pseudogene TRBV3-2) and TRBJ1-6, with 9 bases lining up with TRBD1. CDR3 length: 15 residues. In germline, CDR1 is LGHDT, CDR2 YNNKEL (reference sequence). V shed 0 bases, J shed 8 bases, and the junction held 2 bases outside the gene matches. The chain's CDR3 is CASSQEWDRDSPLHF. CDR3 DNA sequence: TGTGCCAGCAGCCAAGAATGGGACAGGGATTCACCCCTCCACTTT.

The chain recombines TRBV9 with TRBJ1-3; D is perhaps TRBD1 (5 bases). With 3 bases removed from V and 1 base from J, the gap between germline ends came to 8 bases. The CDR3 spans 14 residues. Germline-derived CDR1 and CDR2 are SGDLS and YYNGEE. CDR3 bases: TGTGCCAGCAGCGCCGGGGGTTCTGGAAACACCATATATTTT. It specifies CASSAGGSGNTIYF.

The chain couples TRBV5-4 to TRBJ1-2; TRBD1 aligns across 8 bases. The germline CDR1 and CDR2 sequences are SGHNT and YYREEE (reference sequence). This CDR3 region has 13 residues. Germline trimming cut 3 bases from V and 4 bases from J; bases unmatched to any gene: 2. The CDR3 DNA reads TGTGCCAGCAGCTGGGGACAGGTCTATGGCTACACCTTC. It yields the protein CASSWGQVYGYTF.

This clone was observed many times. V gene TRBV2 combines with J gene TRBJ2-7, with 7 bases matching TRBD1. The CDR3 consists of 15 residues. CDR1 is SNHLY and CDR2 is FYNNEI in the germline V gene. V was pared by 6 bases and J by 1 base, with 9 bases of the junction left unmatched. CDR3 nucleotide sequence: TGTGCCAGCAGCTTCAGGGGGTTCGAGTCCTACGAGCAGTACTTC. Residues: CASSFRGFESYEQYF. The whole variable domain, remainder taken from reference TRBV2 and TRBJ2-7, is EPEVTQTPSHQVTQMGQEVILRCVPISNHLYFYWYRQILGQKVEFLVSFYNNEISEKSEIFDDQFSVERPDGSNFTLKIRSTKLEDSAMYFCASSFRGFESYEQYFGPGTRLTVT.

This clone was seen once. V and J are TRBV5-1 and TRBJ1-2; 9 positions agree with TRBD1. This CDR3 region has 14 residues. CDR1 and CDR2 (germline): SGHRS, YFSETQ. The V gene end was trimmed by 5 bases and the J gene end by 3 bases; junction bases not matched to a gene: 5. CDR3 loop: CASRRTGADYGYTF. In DNA form, the CDR3 reads TGCGCCAGCAGGAGGACAGGGGCTGACTATGGCTACACCTTC.

The chain is built from TRBV19 and TRBJ1-1; 9 nucleotides match TRBD1. The CDR3 totals 13 residues. Germline V lookup: CDR1 LNHDA, CDR2 SQIVND (reference sequence). J gave up 8 bases and V 6 bases, and 7 bases lay outside the gene matches. The CDR3 protein is CASSPKGTGEAFF. CDR3 coding DNA: TGTGCCAGTAGCCCCAAGGGGACAGGGGAAGCTTTCTTT.

The chain combines TRBV24-1 with TRBJ2-3, with D unresolved. This CDR3 region has 15 residues. Germline V lookup: CDR1 KGHDR, CDR2 SFDVKD. Trimming stripped 4 bases from V and 0 bases from J, with 10 bases between. The CDR3 DNA sequence: TGTGCCACCAGTGAACCAGGTACTAGCACAGATACGCAGTATTTT. Its translation is CATSEPGTSTDTQYF.

The V call is TRBV18, the J call TRBJ2-1; TRBD2 agrees at 7 bases. The CDR3 spans 16 residues. The germline V gene encodes CDR1 KGHSH and CDR2 LQKENI. With 4 bases clipped from V and 0 bases from J, the junction kept 6 bases outside the gene matches. CDR3 region: CASSLAGGSSYNEQFF. The CDR3 DNA follows: TGTGCCAGCTCACTTGCCGGGGGGAGCTCCTACAATGAGCAGTTCTTC. Combining the CDR3 with reference TRBV18 and TRBJ2-1 gives the whole variable domain NAGVMQNPRHLVRRRGQEARLRCSPMKGHSHVYWYRQLPEEGLKFMVYLQKENIIDESGMPKERFSAEFPKEGPSILRIQQVVRGDSAAYFCASSLAGGSSYNEQFFGPGTRLTVL.

This chain connects TRBV5-5 to TRBJ1-4, with D unclear. Per germline, CDR1 SGHKS and CDR2 YYEKEE (reference sequence). This CDR3 has 16 residues. Trimming removed 2 bases from V and 4 bases from J, with 15 bases in between. The CDR3 DNA sequence: TGTGCCAGCAGCTTTCAGGCTCAACCCAGTAATGAAAAACTGTTTTTT. Amino acids: CASSFQAQPSNEKLFF.

The gene calls are TRBV11-2 and TRBJ1-1; no firm D call. Trimming left V 1 base short and J 5 bases short, with 11 bases between. The CDR3 spans 14 residues. Germline CDR1 and CDR2: SGHAT and FQNNGV. CDR3 in amino acids: CASSLAGIRTEAFF. The CDR3 DNA is TGTGCCAGCAGCTTAGCGGGGATCAGGACTGAAGCTTTCTTT. Complete variable domain (other parts from reference TRBV11-2 and TRBJ1-1): EAGVAQSPRYKIIEKRQSVAFWCNPISGHATLYWYQQILGQGPKLLIQFQNNGVVDDSQLPKDRFSAERLKGVDSTLKIQPAKLEDSAVYLCASSLAGIRTEAFFGQGTRLTVV.